These T cell receptor beta chains were read from a single sample in a study of CD8 T cells in ankylosing spondylitis. TCRdb reprocessed the 5' RACE reads with MiXCR, giving one entry per CDR3 protein. Of roughly 250,000 distinct CDR3 sequences in the sample, around 9.1% are singletons; the top ten hold around 6.8%. The sequencing sample was made of blood, either unsorted or a sorted T cell fraction (not recorded which). The receptors were sampled from a male donor with ankylosing spondylitis or in good health (not recorded which). Each CDR3 is given with its conserved first and last residue. Fields, in order: V gene, J gene, clone size, D gene, CDR3 protein, CDR3 DNA. A D gene is named only where the DNA matches it firmly. The size entry is marked missing in some rows and otherwise reads once, few, many or a size class.

>TRBV27|TRBJ2-3|many|NA
CASRRVDTQYF
TGTGCCAGCCGCAGGGTAGACACGCAGTATTTT
>TRBV12-3/TRBV12-4|TRBJ2-7|many|TRBD1
CASSASTGAAYEQYF
TGTGCCAGCAGTGCGTCAACAGGGGCAGCCTACGAGCAGTACTTC
>TRBV7-2|TRBJ2-3|many|TRBD1
CASGKRGGWTDTQYF
TGTGCCAGCGGAAAACGAGGGGGCTGGACAGATACGCAGTATTTT
>TRBV6-2/TRBV6-3|TRBJ1-5|many|NA
CASTRQFSNQPQHF
TGTGCCAGCACACGACAGTTTAGCAATCAGCCCCAGCATTTT
>TRBV11-2|TRBJ2-6|NA|NA
CASSSPPGANSGANVLTF
TGTGCCAGCAGCTCCCCCCCAGGGGCAAATAGTGGGGCCAACGTCCTGACTTTC
>TRBV11-2|TRBJ2-3|few|TRBD1
CASSWWDRGRGDTQYF
TGTGCCAGCAGCTGGTGGGACAGGGGCCGGGGAGATACGCAGTATTTT
>TRBV18|TRBJ2-6|NA|NA
CASSPQGPQANVLTF
TGTGCCAGCTCACCGCAGGGGCCGCAGGCCAACGTCCTGACTTTC
>TRBV2|TRBJ2-3|NA|TRBD2
CASSEAISGEADTQYF
TGTGCCAGCAGTGAAGCGATCAGCGGGGAAGCAGATACGCAGTATTTT
>TRBV11-2|TRBJ1-3|few|NA
CASSLFLGSGNTIHF
TGTGCCAGCAGCTTATTTTTAGGGTCTGGAAACACCATACATTTT
>TRBV29-1|TRBJ2-7|many|NA
CSVPGTPSYEQYF
TGCAGCGTTCCCGGGACACCTTCCTACGAGCAGTACTTC
>TRBV3-1|TRBJ2-7|many|NA
CASSQGSSYEQYF
TGTGCCAGCAGCCAAGGATCATCCTACGAGCAGTACTTC
>TRBV7-6|TRBJ1-2|many|NA
CASSPQAAQGVYGYTF
TGTGCCAGCAGCCCCCAGGCCGCGCAGGGCGTCTATGGCTACACCTTC
>TRBV6-1|TRBJ2-3|many|NA
CASSDRSETSSPDTQYF
TGTGCCAGCAGTGATCGAAGCGAGACATCTTCACCAGATACGCAGTATTTT
>TRBV7-9|TRBJ2-7|few|TRBD2
CASSSMGREDYEQYF
TGTGCCAGCAGCTCTATGGGGAGGGAGGACTACGAGCAGTACTTC
>TRBV24-1|TRBJ2-1|many|TRBD1
CATHQTGHLYNEQFF
TGTGCCACCCACCAGACAGGGCACCTCTACAATGAGCAGTTCTTC
>TRBV14|TRBJ1-1|many|NA
CASSQEGQKAFF
TGTGCCAGCAGCCAAGAAGGACAGAAGGCTTTCTTT
>TRBV15|TRBJ2-3|few|NA
CATSRVGGPQYF
TGTGCCACCAGCAGAGTAGGAGGTCCGCAGTATTTT
>TRBV29-1|TRBJ2-7|many|NA
CSVTLSYEQYF
TGCAGCGTGACTCTCTCCTACGAGCAGTACTTC
>TRBV20-1|TRBJ2-1|many|NA
CSASSPHYSYNEQFF
TGCAGTGCTAGTTCTCCCCACTACTCCTACAATGAGCAGTTCTTC
>TRBV10-3|TRBJ2-3|many|NA
CAIRQGWWTDTQYF
TGTGCCATCAGGCAGGGATGGTGGACAGATACGCAGTATTTT
>TRBV7-9|TRBJ2-2|many|NA
CASSLTPRAGELFF
TGTGCCAGCAGCTTAACCCCTAGAGCCGGGGAGCTGTTTTTT
>TRBV6-2/TRBV6-3|TRBJ1-1|many|NA
CASIRDWNTEAFF
TGTGCCAGCATCCGGGACTGGAACACTGAAGCTTTCTTT
>TRBV3-1|TRBJ2-2|many|TRBD2
CASNRKSGMNTGELFF
TGTGCCAGCAACAGGAAGAGCGGGATGAACACCGGGGAGCTGTTTTTT
>TRBV6-2/TRBV6-3|TRBJ2-1|NA|NA
CASSRAQSGIGDEQFF
TGTGCCAGCAGCCGCGCTCAGAGCGGAATTGGCGATGAGCAGTTCTTC
>TRBV19|TRBJ2-7|many|NA
CASSISGRSAYEQYF
TGTGCCAGTAGTATTAGTGGCAGGAGCGCCTACGAGCAGTACTTC
>TRBV7-9|TRBJ2-3|many|TRBD2
CASSLGTSGRDDTQYF
TGTGCCAGCAGCTTAGGGACTAGCGGGAGAGACGATACGCAGTATTTT
>TRBV19|TRBJ1-2|NA|NA
CASSSATENYGYTF
TGTGCCAGTAGTTCAGCGACAGAGAACTATGGCTACACCTTC
>TRBV2|TRBJ2-7|many|TRBD2
CASSRLTPGAGSSYEQYF
TGTGCCAGCAGTCGACTAACCCCCGGAGCGGGGAGCTCCTACGAGCAGTACTTC
>TRBV11-2|TRBJ2-6|few|TRBD2
CASSPQLGEGSGANVLTF
TGTGCCAGCAGCCCTCAGCTAGGGGAGGGGTCTGGGGCCAACGTCCTGACTTTC
>TRBV12-3/TRBV12-4|TRBJ2-7|many|TRBD1
CASSLTGNRNEQYF
TGTGCCAGCAGTTTGACAGGGAATAGAAACGAGCAGTACTTC
>TRBV29-1|TRBJ2-7|many|TRBD1
CSVEDRWRTGKEQYF
TGCAGCGTTGAAGATAGATGGAGGACAGGGAAGGAGCAGTACTTC
>TRBV20-1|TRBJ2-1|many|TRBD1
CSANFGDRGNEQFF
TGCAGTGCTAATTTCGGGGACAGGGGGAATGAGCAGTTCTTC
>TRBV4-1|TRBJ2-1|few|TRBD2
CASSQDLRRGVPHEQFF
TGCGCCAGCAGCCAAGATCTTCGGCGGGGGGTCCCCCATGAGCAGTTCTTC
>TRBV12-3/TRBV12-4|TRBJ1-1|many|TRBD1
CASRSGDRATEAFF
TGTGCCAGCAGGTCCGGGGACAGGGCCACTGAAGCTTTCTTT
>TRBV20-1|TRBJ2-7|many|TRBD2
CSADKTAGGGEQYF
TGCAGTGCAGACAAAACAGCGGGAGGGGGGGAGCAGTACTTC
>TRBV3-1|TRBJ1-2|many|NA
CASSQFRGYGYTF
TGTGCCAGCAGCCAATTTCGGGGCTATGGCTACACCTTC
>TRBV7-3|TRBJ2-3|few|NA
CASSSARAGTDTQYF
TGTGCCAGCAGCTCGGCGAGGGCGGGCACAGATACGCAGTATTTT
>TRBV7-2|TRBJ2-5|NA|NA
CASSLSRAQETQYF
TGTGCCAGCAGCTTGAGCAGGGCTCAAGAGACCCAGTACTTC
>TRBV20-1|TRBJ1-1|many|NA
CSVRLGLNTEAFF
TGCAGTGTTAGGCTGGGCCTGAACACTGAAGCTTTCTTT
>TRBV10-3|TRBJ2-1|many|TRBD2
CAIKGREDHEQFF
TGTGCCATTAAGGGGCGGGAGGACCATGAGCAGTTCTTC
>TRBV20-1|TRBJ1-1|many|NA
CSARLGGNTEAFF
TGCAGTGCTAGATTAGGGGGGAACACTGAAGCTTTCTTT
>TRBV7-8|TRBJ2-3|many|NA
CASSLTYTDTQYF
TGTGCCAGCAGCCTCACTTACACAGATACGCAGTATTTT
>TRBV24-1|TRBJ2-1|many|NA
CATSDSSGPKQRYNEQFF
TGTGCCACCAGTGACTCCTCCGGGCCCAAACAGCGGTACAATGAGCAGTTCTTC
>TRBV4-2|TRBJ2-7|NA|NA
CASSQGGYRANEQYF
TGTGCCAGCAGCCAAGGTGGATACAGGGCCAACGAGCAGTACTTC
>TRBV6-5|TRBJ1-6|NA|NA
CASSYSGSSYNSPLHF
TGTGCCAGCAGTTACTCCGGCAGCTCCTATAATTCACCCCTCCACTTT
>TRBV6-2/TRBV6-3|TRBJ1-5|many|NA
CASSWISGVGSNQPQHF
TGTGCCAGCAGTTGGATCTCAGGGGTGGGAAGCAATCAGCCCCAGCATTTT
>TRBV6-5|TRBJ2-5|many|NA
CASSWGRETQYF
TGTGCCAGCAGTTGGGGTAGGGAGACCCAGTACTTC
>TRBV12-3/TRBV12-4|TRBJ2-7|many|TRBD1
CASSMTGTVYEQYF
TGTGCCAGCAGTATGACCGGGACAGTGTACGAGCAGTACTTC